The rows below give T cell receptor beta chains drawn from one sample of a study of T cells after yellow fever vaccination. In TCRdb, the 5' RACE reads were re-called with MiXCR into one record per CDR3 protein. The sample contains approximately 350,000 distinct CDR3 sequences, 11% of which appear only once. The material sequenced was PBMCs, taken on the day of the first yellow fever vaccination. The receptors derive from a man younger than 35 who received the YFV17D yellow fever vaccine. Each CDR3 is given with its conserved first and last residue. Expanded clones are given a class, and other clones once, few, many or no size at all.

size	V	J	CDR3
few	TRBV28	TRBJ2-5	CASSYVPTDQETQYF
few	TRBV5-1	TRBJ1-4	CASSRAGTGGNEKLFF
.	TRBV27	TRBJ1-5	CASSLSTTAPGQPQHF
.	TRBV5-4	TRBJ2-6	CASSSDAANVLTF
many	TRBV5-1	TRBJ1-1	CASRGGEETEAFF
.	TRBV9	TRBJ2-1	CASSVTGNEQFF
.	TRBV3-1	TRBJ2-7	CASSWGQGNEQYF
.	TRBV5-1	TRBJ2-5	CASSLFLGSGRETQYF
few	TRBV11-2	TRBJ2-3	CASSQTGLAGLRYF
.	TRBV5-1	TRBJ2-1	CASSSKTTRDSYRSSYNEQFF
.	TRBV7-2	TRBJ2-3	CASSLDQLDTQYF
.	TRBV29-1	TRBJ2-3	CSVEWVTGEYTSTDSDTQYF
.	TRBV7-3	TRBJ1-6	CASRDRDNSPLHF
.	TRBV5-1	TRBJ2-3	CASSLDGTSGLRTDTQYF
.	TRBV7-9	TRBJ2-1	CASSRILTWGPQVNNEQFF
few	TRBV11-2	TRBJ2-1	CASSAEGLAGDLYNEQFF
few	TRBV5-1	TRBJ2-3	CASSRTVGDGTDTQYF
.	TRBV12-5	TRBJ2-4	CASAGGSPPSQYF
many	TRBV6-5	TRBJ2-1	CASTERGETDYNEQFF
many	TRBV7-2	TRBJ2-1	CASSLGLAGSEQFF
.	TRBV5-1	TRBJ1-4	CASSFGGDEKLFF
few	TRBV11-2	TRBJ2-2	CASSPGTVNTGELFF
many	TRBV5-1	TRBJ2-1	CASTGHNEQFF
few	TRBV20-1	TRBJ2-2	CSARARTGELFF
.	TRBV3-1	TRBJ1-4	CASSPGSGQGEEKLFF
.	TRBV6-5	TRBJ1-6	CASSYSRVGNSPLHF
.	TRBV5-5	TRBJ2-1	CASSPNTYYNEQFF
.	TRBV20-1	TRBJ2-3	CSGWLGSTDTQYF
few	TRBV12-3/TRBV12-4	TRBJ2-5	CASSYNREETQYF
.	TRBV19	TRBJ2-1	CASSIVSRREQFF
.	TRBV20-1	TRBJ1-6	CSAGGGEYSPLHF
.	TRBV6-1	TRBJ1-6	CASTLGGGVSPLHF
few	TRBV11-2	TRBJ1-6	CASSSQQGSPLHF
.	TRBV4-1	TRBJ1-1	CASSQDRTENTEAFF
.	TRBV7-9	TRBJ2-6	CASSFPRGLYSGANVLTF
.	TRBV6-5	TRBJ1-2	CASSSPGGGYTF
many	TRBV5-1	TRBJ2-3	CASSITGPDTQYF
few	TRBV6-1	TRBJ2-2	CANSRTVNDGELFF
.	TRBV7-2	TRBJ2-7	CASSPLPGGHIYEQYF
.	TRBV9	TRBJ1-2	CASSVAWGHGAYGYTF
.	TRBV5-1	TRBJ2-1	CASSLEETSYNEQFF
.	TRBV6-5	TRBJ2-1	CASSGQGGSYNEQFF
.	TRBV7-9	TRBJ2-1	CASTGQGSYNEQFF
few	TRBV7-8	TRBJ2-2	CASSFLASGGATGELFF